This record covers a single T cell receptor (beta chain). Antigen specificity is unknown. V was clipped by 0 bases and J by 8 bases, with 5 bases between them. CDR1 is DFQATT and CDR2 is SNEGSKA in the germline V gene (reference sequence). This CDR3 region has 11 residues. This sample is part of a study of beta chain features in type 1 diabetes. Regarding the study as a whole: A moderate, significant TCRB CDR3 shortening appeared in type 1 diabetes across four CD4+ subsets.

The authors reverse transcribed all of the isolated RNA, so sequencing captured expressed TCRB transcripts. Here immunoSEQ multiplex PCR was the method, and the copy in TCRdb shows in-frame clones only, minus some. The sample consists of roughly 220,000 clones, 16% of them appearing once. The gene calls are TRBV20-1 and TRBJ2-1; the D is unclear. The sequencing input was naive CD4+ T cells from blood. This TCR came from a man younger than 40 with type 1 diabetes. The CDR3 DNA reads as TGCAGTGCTAGAGACGTTGATGAGCAGTTCTTC. Translating gives CSARDVDEQFF.